This T cell receptor (beta chain) was captured by sequencing in a study of shared clonotypes between healthy human individuals. A word on this clone: The antigen is not known.

Study-level results: Large depth notwithstanding, sorted-subset sequencing proved incomplete by rarefaction. Generation of non-shared clonotypes was less probable than generation of clonotypes shared by all four donors.

V shed 3 bases and J shed 7 bases, with 11 bases lying between them. CDR1 and CDR2 (germline): SGHTA, FQGNSA. CDR3 length equals 13 residues. An even split of each subset's genomic DNA across several immunoSEQ plates was performed. Generated by immunoSEQ multiplex PCR, the TCRdb table keeps only in-frame clones and is missing some. The data hold about 730,000 clones, with around 77% observed a single time. The TCR sequence derives from a woman in her twenties or thirties in good health. Sample: memory CD4+ T cells sorted from blood. Specified subset: CD45RA-negative fraction. The chain is built from TRBV7-2 and TRBJ2-3; possibly TRBD2 for D (5 bases). This chain's CDR3 is CASSFTGSNTQYF. In nucleotides, the CDR3 is TGTGCCAGCAGCTTTACGGGATCAAATACGCAGTATTTT.